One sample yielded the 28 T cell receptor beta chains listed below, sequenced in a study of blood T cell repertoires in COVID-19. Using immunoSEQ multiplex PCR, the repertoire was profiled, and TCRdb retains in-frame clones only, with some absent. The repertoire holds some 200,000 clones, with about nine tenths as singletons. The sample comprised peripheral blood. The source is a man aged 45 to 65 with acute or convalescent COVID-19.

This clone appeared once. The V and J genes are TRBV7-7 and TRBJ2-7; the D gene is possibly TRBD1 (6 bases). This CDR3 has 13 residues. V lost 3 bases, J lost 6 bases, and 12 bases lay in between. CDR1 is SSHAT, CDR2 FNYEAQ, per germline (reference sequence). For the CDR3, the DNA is TGTGCCAGCAGCTTGGGAAGGGGGTTCGAGCAGTACTTC. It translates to CASSLGRGFEQYF.

Here the CDR3 reads CASSADGGALDTQYF. As DNA, the CDR3 is TGTGCCAGCAGTGCTGACGGGGGGGCATTAGATACGCAGTATTTT. The V and J genes are TRBV2 and TRBJ2-3, with 8 bases lining up with TRBD2. This CDR3 is built from 15 residues. Germline V CDR1 and CDR2: SNHLY, FYNNEI. Unmatched junction bases numbered 8, after V lost 4 bases and J lost 5 bases.

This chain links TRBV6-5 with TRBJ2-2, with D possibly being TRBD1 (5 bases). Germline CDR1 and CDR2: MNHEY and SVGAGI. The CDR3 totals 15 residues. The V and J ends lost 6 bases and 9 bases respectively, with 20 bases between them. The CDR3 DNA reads TGTGCCAGCAGGCCCCCAGGGCACCAAGGCAGGGAGCTGTTTTTT. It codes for CASRPPGHQGRELFF.

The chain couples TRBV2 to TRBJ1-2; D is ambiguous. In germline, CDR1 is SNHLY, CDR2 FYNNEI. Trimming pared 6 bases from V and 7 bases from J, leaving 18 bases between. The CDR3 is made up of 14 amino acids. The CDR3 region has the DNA TGTGCCAGCAGCCCAGAGGGAGGGTTGACTGGCTACACCTTC. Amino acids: CASSPEGGLTGYTF.

The DNA of the CDR3 is TGTGCCAGCAGCTCGATGGACAGGGGGCCTCTATCCCTCTCTGGGGCCAACGTCCTGACTTTC. Translated: CASSSMDRGPLSLSGANVLTF. V usage is TRBV6-6 and J usage is TRBJ2-6; 11 bases line up with TRBD1. This CDR3 is 21 amino acids long. The V segment lost 6 bases and the J segment 0 bases; nucleotides outside the gene matches: 16. Germline CDR1 MNHNY, CDR2 SVGAGI (reference sequence).

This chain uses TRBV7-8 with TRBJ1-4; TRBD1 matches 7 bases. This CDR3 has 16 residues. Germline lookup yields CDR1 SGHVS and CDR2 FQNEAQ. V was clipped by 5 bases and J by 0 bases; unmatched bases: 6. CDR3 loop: CASSARQGPTNEKLFF. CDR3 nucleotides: TGTGCCAGCAGCGCCAGACAGGGACCAACTAATGAAAAACTGTTTTTT.

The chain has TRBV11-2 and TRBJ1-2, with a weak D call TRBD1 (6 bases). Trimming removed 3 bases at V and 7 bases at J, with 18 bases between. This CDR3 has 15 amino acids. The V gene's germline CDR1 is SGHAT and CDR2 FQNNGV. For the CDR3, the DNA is TGTGCCAGCAGCTTTGGGACACGGGGGGCGGGTGGCTACACCTTC. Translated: CASSFGTRGAGGYTF.

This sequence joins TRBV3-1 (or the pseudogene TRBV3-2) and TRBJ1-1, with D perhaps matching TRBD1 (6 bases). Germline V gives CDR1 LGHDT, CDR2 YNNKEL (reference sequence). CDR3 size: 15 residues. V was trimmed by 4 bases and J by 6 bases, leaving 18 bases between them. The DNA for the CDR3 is TGTGCCAGCAGCCCTCGAGGGGGAAAGTTCGCTGAAGCTTTCTTT. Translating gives CASSPRGGKFAEAFF.

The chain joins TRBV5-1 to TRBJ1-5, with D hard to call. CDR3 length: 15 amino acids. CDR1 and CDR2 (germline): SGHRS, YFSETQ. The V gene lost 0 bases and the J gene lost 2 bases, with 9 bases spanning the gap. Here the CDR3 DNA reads TGCGCCAGCAGCTTGGCAGGAATTGGCAATCAGCCCCAGCATTTT. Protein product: CASSLAGIGNQPQHF.

CDR3 loop: CASSLGRVNEQFF. The DNA of the CDR3 is TGTGCCAGCAGCTTAGGACGGGTCAATGAGCAGTTCTTC. The rearrangement joins TRBV11-2 to TRBJ2-1; the D is unclear. The CDR3 is 13 amino acids. Trimming cost V 1 base and J 6 bases, with 7 bases left between them. Per germline, CDR1 SGHAT and CDR2 FQNNGV.

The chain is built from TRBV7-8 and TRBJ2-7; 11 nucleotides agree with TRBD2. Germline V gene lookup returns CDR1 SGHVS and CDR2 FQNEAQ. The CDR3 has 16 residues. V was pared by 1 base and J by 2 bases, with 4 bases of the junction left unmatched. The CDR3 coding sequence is TGTGCCAGCAGCTTAGGGCTAGCGGGGGGTACCTACGAGCAGTACTTC. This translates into CASSLGLAGGTYEQYF.

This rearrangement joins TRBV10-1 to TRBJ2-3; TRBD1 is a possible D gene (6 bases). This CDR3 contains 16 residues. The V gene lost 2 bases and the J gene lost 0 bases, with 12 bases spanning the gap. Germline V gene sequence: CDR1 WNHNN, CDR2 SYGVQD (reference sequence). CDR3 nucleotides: TGCGCCAGCAGTGAGCACGGGACACCCAGCACAGATACGCAGTATTTT. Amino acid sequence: CASSEHGTPSTDTQYF.

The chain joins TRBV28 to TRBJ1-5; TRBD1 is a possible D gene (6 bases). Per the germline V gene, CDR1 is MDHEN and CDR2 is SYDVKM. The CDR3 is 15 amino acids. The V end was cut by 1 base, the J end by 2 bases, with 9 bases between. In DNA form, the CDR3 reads TGTGCCAGCAGTTTATCAGGGGATGGCAATCAGCCCCAGCATTTT. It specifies CASSLSGDGNQPQHF.

The CDR3 loop is CASSPGAGSNTEAFF. CDR3 DNA sequence: TGCGCCAGCAGCCCCGGGGCGGGATCGAACACTGAAGCTTTCTTT. V gene TRBV5-1 combines with J gene TRBJ1-1; the D gene is possibly TRBD1 (5 bases). The V and J ends lost 4 bases and 1 base respectively, with 14 bases between them. Per the germline V gene, CDR1 is SGHRS and CDR2 is YFSETQ. This CDR3 spans 15 amino acids. Variable domain in full (rest from reference TRBV5-1 and TRBJ1-1): KAGVTQTPRYLIKTRGQQVTLSCSPISGHRSVSWYQQTPGQGLQFLFEYFSETQRNKGNFPGRFSGRQFSNSRSEMNVSTLELGDSALYLCASSPGAGSNTEAFFGQGTRLTVV.

The CDR3 nucleotides read TGTGCCAGCACCACGGCGGGGGGGGCGAGGAATTCACCCCTCCACTTT. The encoded protein is CASTTAGGARNSPLHF. V usage is TRBV2 and J usage is TRBJ1-6; TRBD1 might be the D (6 bases). Trimming took off 7 bases at V and 7 bases at J, with 20 bases between the two ends. This CDR3 comprises 16 residues. Germline V gives CDR1 SNHLY, CDR2 FYNNEI.

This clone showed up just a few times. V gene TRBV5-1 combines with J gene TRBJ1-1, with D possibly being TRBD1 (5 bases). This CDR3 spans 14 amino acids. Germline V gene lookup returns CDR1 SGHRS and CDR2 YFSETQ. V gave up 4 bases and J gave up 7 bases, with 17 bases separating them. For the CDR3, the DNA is TGCGCCAGCAGCGATGCGACAGAATATAGTGAAGCTTTCTTT. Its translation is CASSDATEYSEAFF.

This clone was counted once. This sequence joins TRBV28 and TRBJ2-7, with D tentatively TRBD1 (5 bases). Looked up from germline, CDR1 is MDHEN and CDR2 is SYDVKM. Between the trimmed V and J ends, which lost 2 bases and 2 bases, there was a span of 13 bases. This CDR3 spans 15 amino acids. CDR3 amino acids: CASSLGAFTTYEQYF. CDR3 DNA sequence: TGTGCCAGCAGTTTAGGGGCCTTTACGACCTACGAGCAGTACTTC.

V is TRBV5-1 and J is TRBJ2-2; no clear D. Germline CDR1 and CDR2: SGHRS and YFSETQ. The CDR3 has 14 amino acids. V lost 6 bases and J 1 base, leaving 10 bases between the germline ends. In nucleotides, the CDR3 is TGCGCCAGCATGGTCCAGGTGAACACCGGGGAGCTGTTTTTT. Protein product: CASMVQVNTGELFF.

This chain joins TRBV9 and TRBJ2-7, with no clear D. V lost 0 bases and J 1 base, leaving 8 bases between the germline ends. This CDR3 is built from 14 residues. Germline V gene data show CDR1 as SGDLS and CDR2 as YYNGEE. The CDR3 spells CASSVDPQSYEQYF. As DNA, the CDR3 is TGTGCCAGCAGCGTAGACCCACAGTCCTACGAGCAGTACTTC.

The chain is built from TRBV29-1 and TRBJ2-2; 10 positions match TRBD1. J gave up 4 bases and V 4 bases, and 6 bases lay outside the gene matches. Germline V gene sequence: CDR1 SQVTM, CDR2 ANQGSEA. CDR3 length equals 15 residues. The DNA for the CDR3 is TGCAGCGTTGTATCCGACAGGGGGCGCACCGGGGAGCTGTTTTTT. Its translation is CSVVSDRGRTGELFF.

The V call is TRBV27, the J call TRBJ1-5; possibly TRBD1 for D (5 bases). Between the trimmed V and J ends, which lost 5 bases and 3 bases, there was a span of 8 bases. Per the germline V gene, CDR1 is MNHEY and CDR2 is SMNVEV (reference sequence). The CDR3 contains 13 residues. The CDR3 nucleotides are TGTGCCAGCAGTCGGGACTACAATCAGCCCCAGCATTTT. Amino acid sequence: CASSRDYNQPQHF.

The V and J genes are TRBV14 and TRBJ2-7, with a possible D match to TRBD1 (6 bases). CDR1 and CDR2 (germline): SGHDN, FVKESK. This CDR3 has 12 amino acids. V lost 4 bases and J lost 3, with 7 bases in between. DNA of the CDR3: TGTGCCAGCAGCCCACAGGGCTACGAGCAGTACTTC. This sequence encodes CASSPQGYEQYF.

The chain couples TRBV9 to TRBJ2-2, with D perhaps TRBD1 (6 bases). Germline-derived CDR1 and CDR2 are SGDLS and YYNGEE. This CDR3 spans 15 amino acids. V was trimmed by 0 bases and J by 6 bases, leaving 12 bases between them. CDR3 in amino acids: CASSVEVQGPGELFF. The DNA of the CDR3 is TGTGCCAGCAGCGTAGAAGTTCAGGGGCCCGGGGAGCTGTTTTTT.

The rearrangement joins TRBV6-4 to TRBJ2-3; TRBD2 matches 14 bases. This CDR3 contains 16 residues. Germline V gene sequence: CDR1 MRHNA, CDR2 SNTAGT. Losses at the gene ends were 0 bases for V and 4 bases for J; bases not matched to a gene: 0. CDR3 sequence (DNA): TGTGCCAGCAGTGACTCGACTAGCGGGGGGGCAGATACGCAGTATTTT. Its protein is CASSDSTSGGADTQYF.

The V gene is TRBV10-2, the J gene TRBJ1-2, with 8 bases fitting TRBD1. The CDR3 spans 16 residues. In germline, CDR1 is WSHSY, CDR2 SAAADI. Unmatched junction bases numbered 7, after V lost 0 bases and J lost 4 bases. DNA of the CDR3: TGCGCCAGCAGTGAGTCGAGGGCAGGGGGCGGCTATGGCTACACCTTC. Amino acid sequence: CASSESRAGGGYGYTF.

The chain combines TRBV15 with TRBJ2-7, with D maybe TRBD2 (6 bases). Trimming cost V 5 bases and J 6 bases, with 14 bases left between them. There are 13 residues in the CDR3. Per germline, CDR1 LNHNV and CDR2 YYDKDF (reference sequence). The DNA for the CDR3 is TGTGCCACCAGCGCAAATAGACTAGGCGAGCAGTACTTC. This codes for CATSANRLGEQYF.

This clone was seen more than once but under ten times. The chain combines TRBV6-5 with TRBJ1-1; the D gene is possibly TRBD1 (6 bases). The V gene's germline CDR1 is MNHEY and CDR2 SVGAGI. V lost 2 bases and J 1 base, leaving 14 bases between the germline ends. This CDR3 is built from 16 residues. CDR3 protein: CASSYGGGGKNTEAFF. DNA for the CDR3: TGTGCCAGCAGTTACGGGGGAGGGGGGAAGAACACTGAAGCTTTCTTT.

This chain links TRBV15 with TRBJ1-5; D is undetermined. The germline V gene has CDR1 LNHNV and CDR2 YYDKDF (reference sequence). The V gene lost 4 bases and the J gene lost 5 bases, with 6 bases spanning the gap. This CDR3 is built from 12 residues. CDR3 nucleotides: TGTGCCACCAGCAAGCTCTATCAGCCCCAGCATTTT. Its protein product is CATSKLYQPQHF.